The clone carrying this TCR beta chain occurred a few times. Sequencing ends 3 residues short of the CDR3 end; the germline J gene provides the rest. Trimming stripped 2 bases from V and 5 bases from J, with 12 bases between. From germline, CDR1 is SGHAT and CDR2 FQNNGV. The CDR3 is 14 residues long. The data were produced by immunoSEQ multiplex PCR, yet TCRdb's version contains in-frame clones alone and is incomplete. Singletons are absent from the sample, which has 45,000 to 70,000 clones. The record originates from a study of T cell clonality in common variable immunodeficiency. This clonotype was sampled from a person aged 18 to 69 in good health. The sequencing input was peripheral blood mononuclear cells. V and J are TRBV11-2 and TRBJ2-5; no reliable D call. CDR3 sequence reads: CASSLIAVGETQYF. Incomplete CDR3 DNA: TGTGCCAGCAGCTTAATTGCGGTTGGGGAGACC.